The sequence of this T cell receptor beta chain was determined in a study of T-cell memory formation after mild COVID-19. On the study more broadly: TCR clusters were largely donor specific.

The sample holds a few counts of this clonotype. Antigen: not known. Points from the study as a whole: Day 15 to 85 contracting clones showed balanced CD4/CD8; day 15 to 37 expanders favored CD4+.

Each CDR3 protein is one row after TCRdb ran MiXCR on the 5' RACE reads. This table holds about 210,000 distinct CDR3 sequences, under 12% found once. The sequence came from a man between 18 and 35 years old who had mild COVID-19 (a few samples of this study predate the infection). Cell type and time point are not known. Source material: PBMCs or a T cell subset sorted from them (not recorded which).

The CDR3 spells CASSSRLAGVSYEQYF. CDR3 bases: TGCGCCAGCAGCAGCCGGCTAGCGGGGGTATCCTACGAGCAGTACTTC. The chain combines TRBV5-1 with TRBJ2-7, with 10 bases that match TRBD2. The germline CDR1 and CDR2 sequences are SGHRS and YFSETQ. This CDR3 has 16 amino acids. V lost 4 bases and J lost 1; bases outside the gene matches: 8.